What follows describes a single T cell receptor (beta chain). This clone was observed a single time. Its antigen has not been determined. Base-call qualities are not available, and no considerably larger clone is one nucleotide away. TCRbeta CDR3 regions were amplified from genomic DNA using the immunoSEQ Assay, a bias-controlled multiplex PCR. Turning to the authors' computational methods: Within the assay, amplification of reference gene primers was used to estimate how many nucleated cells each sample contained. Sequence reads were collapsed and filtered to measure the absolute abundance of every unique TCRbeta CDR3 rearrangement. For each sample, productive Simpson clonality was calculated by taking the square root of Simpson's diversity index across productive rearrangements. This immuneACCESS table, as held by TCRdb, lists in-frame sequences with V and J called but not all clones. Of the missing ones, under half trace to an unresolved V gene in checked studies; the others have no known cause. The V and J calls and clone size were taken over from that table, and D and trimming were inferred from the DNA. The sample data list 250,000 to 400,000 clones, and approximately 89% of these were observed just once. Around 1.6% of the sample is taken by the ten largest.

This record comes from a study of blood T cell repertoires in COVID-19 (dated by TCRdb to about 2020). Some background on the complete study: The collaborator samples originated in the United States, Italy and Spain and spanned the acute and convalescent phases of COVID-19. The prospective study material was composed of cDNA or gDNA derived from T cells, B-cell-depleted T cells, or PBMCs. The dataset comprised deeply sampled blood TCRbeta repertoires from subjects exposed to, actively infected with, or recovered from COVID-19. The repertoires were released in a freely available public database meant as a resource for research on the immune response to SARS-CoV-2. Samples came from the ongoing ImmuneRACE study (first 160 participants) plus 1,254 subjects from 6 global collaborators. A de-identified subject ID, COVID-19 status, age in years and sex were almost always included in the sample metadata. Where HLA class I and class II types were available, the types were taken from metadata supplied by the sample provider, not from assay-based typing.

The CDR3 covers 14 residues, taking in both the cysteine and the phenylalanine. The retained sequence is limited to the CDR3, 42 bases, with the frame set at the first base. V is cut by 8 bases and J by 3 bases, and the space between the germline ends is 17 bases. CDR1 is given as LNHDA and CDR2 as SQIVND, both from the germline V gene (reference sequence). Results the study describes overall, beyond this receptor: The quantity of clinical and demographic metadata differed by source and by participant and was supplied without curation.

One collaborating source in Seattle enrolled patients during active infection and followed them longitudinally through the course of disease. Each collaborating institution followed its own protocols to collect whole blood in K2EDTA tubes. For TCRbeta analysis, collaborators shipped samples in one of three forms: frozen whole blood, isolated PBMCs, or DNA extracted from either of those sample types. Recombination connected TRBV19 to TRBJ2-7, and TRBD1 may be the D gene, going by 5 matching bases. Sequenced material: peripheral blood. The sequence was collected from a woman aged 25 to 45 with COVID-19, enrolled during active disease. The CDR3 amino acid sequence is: CASSPQGLLYEQYF. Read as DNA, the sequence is TGTGCCAGTTCCCCGCAGGGTCTTCTCTACGAGCAGTACTTC.